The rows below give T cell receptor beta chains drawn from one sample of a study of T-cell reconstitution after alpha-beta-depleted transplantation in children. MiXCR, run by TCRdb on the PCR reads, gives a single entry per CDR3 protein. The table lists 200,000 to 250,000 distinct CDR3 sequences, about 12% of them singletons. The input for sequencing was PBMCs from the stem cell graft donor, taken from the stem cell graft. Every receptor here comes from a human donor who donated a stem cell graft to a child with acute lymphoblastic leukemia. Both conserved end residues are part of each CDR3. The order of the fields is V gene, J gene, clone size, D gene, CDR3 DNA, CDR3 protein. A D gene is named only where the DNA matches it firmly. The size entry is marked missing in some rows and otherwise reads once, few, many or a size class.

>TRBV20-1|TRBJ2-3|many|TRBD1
TGCAGTGCTTGGACAGGCGGTACAGATACGCAGTATTTT
CSAWTGGTDTQYF
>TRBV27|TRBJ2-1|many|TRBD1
TGTGCCAGCAGTTACTACGCCGGGACAGGGTCCTACAATGAGCAGTTCTTC
CASSYYAGTGSYNEQFF
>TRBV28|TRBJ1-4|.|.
TGTGCCAGCAGTTTTTTAGGGGTAGATGAAAAACTGTTTTTT
CASSFLGVDEKLFF
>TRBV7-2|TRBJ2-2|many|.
TGTGCCAGCAAGAACCGGGAGCCGGCCGGGGAGCTGTTTTTT
CASKNREPAGELFF
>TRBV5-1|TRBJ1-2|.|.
TGCGCCAGGAGCTTGGATCCGGGACAAGGGGCCGCGGGCTACACCTTC
CARSLDPGQGAAGYTF
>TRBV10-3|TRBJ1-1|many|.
TGTGCCATCCACCGAGGCACTGAAGCTTTCTTT
CAIHRGTEAFF
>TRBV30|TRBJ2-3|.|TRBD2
TGTGCCTGGAGTCATTTTAGCGGGAGGAGTGATGCAGATACGCAGTATTTT
CAWSHFSGRSDADTQYF
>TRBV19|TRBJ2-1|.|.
TGTGCCAGTAGTATAGTAGAAGGGATCTACAATGAGCAGTTCTTC
CASSIVEGIYNEQFF
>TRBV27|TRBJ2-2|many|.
TGTGCCAGCAGTTTTTTCCCAGGGAACACCGGGGAGCTGTTTTTT
CASSFFPGNTGELFF
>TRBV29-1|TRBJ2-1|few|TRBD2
TGCAGCGTTGAAATAAGAAAGGCCCGGGACTACTCAAACCCCCTACGCTCCTACAATGAGCAGTTCTTC
CSVEIRKARDYSNPLRSYNEQFF
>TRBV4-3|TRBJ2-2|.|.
TGCGCCAGCAGCCAGGGGACAATGAACACCGGGGAGCTGTTTTTT
CASSQGTMNTGELFF
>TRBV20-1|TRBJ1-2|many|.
TGCAGTGCTAGAGAGGTGACAAGTGACGGGGGCTACACCTTC
CSAREVTSDGGYTF
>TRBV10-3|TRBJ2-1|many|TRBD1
TGTGCCATCAGGCCTCAGGGGGCTGGTCACAATGAGCAGTTCTTC
CAIRPQGAGHNEQFF
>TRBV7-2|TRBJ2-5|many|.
TGTGCCAGCAGCCTACTGACTAGGGGGGAGACCCAGTACTTC
CASSLLTRGETQYF
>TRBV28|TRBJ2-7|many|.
TGTGCCAGCATGGTGACGACCTACGAGCAGTACTTC
CASMVTTYEQYF
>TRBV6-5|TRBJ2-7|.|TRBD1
TGTGCCAGCAGTTACATGGGACAGGGGCACGAGCAGTACTTC
CASSYMGQGHEQYF
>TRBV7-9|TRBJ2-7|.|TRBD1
TGTGCCAGCACCGCCGGGACAGGGATCCACGAGCAGTACTTC
CASTAGTGIHEQYF
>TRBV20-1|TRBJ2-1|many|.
TGCAGTGCCCGTCGGGCGAGGGGGGCAAACAATGAGCAGTTCTTC
CSARRARGANNEQFF
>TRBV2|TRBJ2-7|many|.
TGTGCCAGCAGTGAAGGTGTCGGGACCTACGAGCAGTACTTC
CASSEGVGTYEQYF
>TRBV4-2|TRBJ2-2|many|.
TGTGCCAGCAGCCAAGATCCGAACACCGGGGAGCTGTTTTTT
CASSQDPNTGELFF
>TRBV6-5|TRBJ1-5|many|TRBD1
TGTGCCAGCAGTTACTCGGCCAGGGGGGAATTTGGCAATCAGCCCCAGCATTTT
CASSYSARGEFGNQPQHF
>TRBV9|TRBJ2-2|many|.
TGTGCCACCTCCCCCCGAGGGGGAGACGCCGGGGAGCTGTTTTTT
CATSPRGGDAGELFF
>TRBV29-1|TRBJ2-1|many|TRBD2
TGCAGCGTTGCGGACATTGGACTAGCGGACCTCTCCTACAATGAGCAGTTCTTC
CSVADIGLADLSYNEQFF
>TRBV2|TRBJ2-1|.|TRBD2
TGTGCCAGCAGTGAAGCGCTAGCGGGGGCATACAATGAGCAGTTCTTC
CASSEALAGAYNEQFF
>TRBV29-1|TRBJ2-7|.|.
TGCAGCGTTGGCGACTACGAGCAGTACTTC
CSVGDYEQYF
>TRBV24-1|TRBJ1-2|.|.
TGTGCCACAAGGGACACCGGTAACTATGGCTACACCTTC
CATRDTGNYGYTF
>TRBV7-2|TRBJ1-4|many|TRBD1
TGTGCCAGCAGTTTACAGGGGGCGGGCGAAAAACTGTTTTTT
CASSLQGAGEKLFF
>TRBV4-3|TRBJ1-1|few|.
TGCGCCAGCAGCCAAGACCACCGTGGCACTGAAGCTTTCTTT
CASSQDHRGTEAFF
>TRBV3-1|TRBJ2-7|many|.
TGTGCCAGCAGCCAAGGCCTCGCGAGGGAGCAGTACTTC
CASSQGLAREQYF
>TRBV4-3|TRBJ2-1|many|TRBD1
TGCGCCAGCAGCCAGGTTGACAGGGGATCCTACAATGAGCAGTTCTTC
CASSQVDRGSYNEQFF
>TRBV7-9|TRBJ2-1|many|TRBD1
TGTGCCAGCAGCTTACTAGAGACAGGGGCCACTGAGCAGTTCTTC
CASSLLETGATEQFF
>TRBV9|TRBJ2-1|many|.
TGTGCCAGCAGCGTAGGAAACAGGGCCAATGAGCAGTTCTTC
CASSVGNRANEQFF
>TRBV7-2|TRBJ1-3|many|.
TGTGCCAGCAGCTTTAGCAGTTCTGGAAACACCATATATTTT
CASSFSSSGNTIYF
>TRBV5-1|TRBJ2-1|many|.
TGCGCCAGCAGCTTGTGGGGGCAGGAGTACAATGAGCAGTTCTTC
CASSLWGQEYNEQFF
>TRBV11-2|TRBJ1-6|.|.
TGTGCCAGCAGCTTTTACGGGAATTCACCCCTCCACTTT
CASSFYGNSPLHF
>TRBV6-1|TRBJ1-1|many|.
TGTGCCAGCAGCGCGGACATCTTGAACACTGAAGCTTTCTTT
CASSADILNTEAFF
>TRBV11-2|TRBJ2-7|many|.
TGTGCCAGCAGCCCCCGGCCAGACTTC
CASSPRPDF
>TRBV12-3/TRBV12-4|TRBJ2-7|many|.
TGTGCCAGCACGGGGCAGGGGTTCCACGAGCAGTACTTC
CASTGQGFHEQYF
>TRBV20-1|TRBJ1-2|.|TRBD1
TGCAGTGCTAGAGAGACGGACAGGGCGTACACCTTC
CSARETDRAYTF
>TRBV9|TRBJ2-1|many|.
TGTGCCAGCAGCGTAGTGGCCTTTTTACGGGCCATTTGGGAGTTCTTC
CASSVVAFLRAIWEFF
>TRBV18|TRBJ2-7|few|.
TGTGCCAGCTCACCAAGCTCCGGGGTCGAGCAGTACTTC
CASSPSSGVEQYF